This record covers a single T cell receptor (beta chain). Its antigen is currently unknown. These data belong to a study of shared clonotypes between healthy human individuals. Study results and limitations: The study drew on few donors, limiting represented genetic and exposure-history diversity.

Donors, healthy HIV-negative adults, lacked recent acute infections or vaccinations. The CDR3 spans 15 residues. Germline lookup yields CDR1 MDHEN and CDR2 SYDVKM. V was pared by 5 bases and J by 4 bases, with 4 bases of the junction left unmatched. Deep was the level at which the assay was run. Sequencing of unsorted PBMC DNA was carried out using ten immunoSEQ deep assay plates. TCRdb's table, derived via immunoSEQ multiplex PCR, lists solely in-frame clones and lacks some. The data hold more than 400,000 clones, with around 85% observed a single time. The rearrangement joins TRBV28 to TRBJ1-5, with 11 nucleotides matching TRBD1. This receptor was identified in a woman aged 40 to 50 in good health. Some clones in this sample may be carry-over from other donors' samples. The sample consisted of PBMCs. The chain's CDR3 is CASSIGQGANQPQHF. DNA for the CDR3: TGTGCCAGCAGTATCGGACAGGGGGCGAATCAGCCCCAGCATTTT.